This TCR beta chain appears in the sequencing data of a study of T-cell reconstitution after alpha-beta-depleted transplantation in children. Whole-study results and caveats: TCRbeta diversity was high at day 60 in some patients (a result of surviving recipient T cells and thymic progenitors). Reported findings indicate that, about two months after transplant, alpha-beta T cells came from several hundred expanded clones, which were derived from non-depleted graft cells.

Unique molecular identifiers were incorporated into the prepared TCRbeta library. TCRdb re-analysed the PCR reads in MiXCR, keeping a single row per CDR3 protein. The sample shows about 500,000 distinct CDR3 sequences, about an eighth of them seen only once. This clonotype occurred many times. The antigen is not known. Germline trimming cut 1 base from V and 4 bases from J; bases unmatched to any gene: 10. This CDR3 contains 17 residues. Germline lookup yields CDR1 SGHRS and CDR2 YFSETQ. This TCR was sampled from a female patient aged 2-9 years who had a stem cell transplant for aplastic anemia, so the T cells may come from the graft donor. The specimen comprised PBMCs, mostly from graft donor cells, sampled 180 days after TCRalphabeta/CD19-depleted stem cell transplant. The V call is TRBV5-1, the J call TRBJ1-2, with TRBD1 matching 10 bases. This chain's CDR3 is CASSLFFSTGGFYGYTF. CDR3 DNA: TGCGCCAGCAGCTTGTTCTTCTCGACAGGGGGCTTCTATGGCTACACCTTC.